This T cell receptor beta chain was sequenced for a study of blood T cells in healthy people across ages. V dropped 4 bases and J dropped 8; count of bases not matched to a gene: 10. The CDR3 is 15 amino acids. The second PCR ran about 7 to 12 cycles with a sample-barcoded 5' primer and J-beta primers. In TCRdb, the 5' RACE reads were re-called with MiXCR into one record per CDR3 protein. The sample lists about 1.8 million distinct CDR3 sequences, less than 50% seen once, with roughly 2% in the top ten. The sample, approximately 10 milliliters of peripheral blood, was drawn from each donor. This sequence was found in a woman aged 35 to 49 in good health. The sample consisted of blood. The gene calls are TRBV12-3 or TRBV12-4 and TRBJ2-3; 9 positions agree with TRBD1. The CDR3 DNA follows: TGTGCCAGCAGTTGGGACAGGGAAAGGGCAGGTACGCAGTATTTT. Encoded protein: CASSWDRERAGTQYF.